A single sample gave rise to the 11 T cell receptor beta chains below, sequenced in a study of blood T cell repertoires in COVID-19. TCRdb keeps only in-frame clones here, not all; method: immunoSEQ multiplex PCR. In the table there are some 150,000 clones, roughly 86% of which are singletons. The material sequenced was peripheral blood. These receptors originate from a woman in her fifties or sixties with acute or convalescent COVID-19.

The V and J genes are TRBV5-4 and TRBJ2-4; 8 positions agree with TRBD1. The CDR3 is made up of 16 amino acids. After removal of 5 bases from V and 1 base from J, the junction contained 8 bases not matched to a gene. CDR1 is SGHNT and CDR2 is YYREEE in the germline V gene (reference sequence). The CDR3 DNA is TGTGCCAGCAGTCGGGACAGGTCCCTGGCCAAAAACATTCAGTACTTC. Protein sequence: CASSRDRSLAKNIQYF.

The V call is TRBV7-2, the J call TRBJ2-5, with 9 bases fitting TRBD2. The CDR3 is made up of 15 amino acids. Trimming removed 5 bases from V and 4 bases from J; junction bases left unmatched: 8. CDR1 SGHTA and CDR2 FQGNSA come from the germline V gene. The CDR3 protein is CASSPTSGSRETQYF. The CDR3 nucleotides read TGTGCCAGCAGCCCAACTAGCGGGTCTCGAGAGACCCAGTACTTC.

The rearrangement joins TRBV19 to TRBJ1-5; tentative D call: TRBD1 (5 bases). The CDR3 totals 16 residues. Trimming stripped 5 bases from V and 3 bases from J, with 17 bases between. Germline-derived CDR1 and CDR2 are LNHDA and SQIVND (reference sequence). The CDR3 protein is CASSRGYRAYNQPQHF. The DNA for the CDR3 is TGTGCCAGTAGTCGGGGGTACAGAGCTTACAATCAGCCCCAGCATTTT.

A note on this clone: A read error may produce the germline difference seen at one junction end. The chain employs TRBV30 and TRBJ2-5; 7 bases match TRBD2. There are 12 residues in the CDR3. CDR1 and CDR2 (germline): GTSNPN, SVGIG (reference sequence). As DNA, the CDR3 is TGTGCCGGGAGAACGGGGGGAAAGACCCAGTACTTC. This encodes CAGRTGGKTQYF.

V is TRBV12-3 or TRBV12-4 and J is TRBJ1-2, with D perhaps matching TRBD1 (6 bases). This CDR3 is built from 13 residues. The V and J ends lost 5 bases and 6 bases respectively, with 13 bases between them. CDR3 coding DNA: TGTGCCAGCAGTGCCCAACAGGGAAATGGCTACACCTTC. Residues: CASSAQQGNGYTF.

This clone was recorded only once. The chain recombines TRBV5-4 with TRBJ2-2; D remains unclear. Germline V gene lookup returns CDR1 SGHNT and CDR2 YYREEE (reference sequence). This CDR3 is 16 amino acids long. The ends were cut back, 0 bases at V and 2 bases at J, with 11 bases in the middle. CDR3 sequence reads: CASSLATQTNTGELFF. CDR3 nucleotide sequence: TGTGCCAGCAGCTTGGCCACCCAAACTAACACCGGGGAGCTGTTTTTT.

The chain uses TRBV6-1 and TRBJ2-7; 8 bases line up with TRBD2. The CDR3 has 18 amino acids. Germline lookup yields CDR1 MNHNS and CDR2 SASEGT. Trimming took 2 bases from V and 2 from J; bases not matched to a gene: 14. CDR3 residues: CASSENGWGTRGAYEQYF. The CDR3 DNA sequence: TGTGCCAGCAGTGAAAACGGGTGGGGGACTAGGGGCGCCTACGAGCAGTACTTC.

The chain employs TRBV11-3 and TRBJ2-1, with unresolved D. Germline-derived CDR1 and CDR2 are SGHNT and YENEEA. CDR3 length: 11 amino acids. V dropped 5 bases and J dropped 5 bases, with 4 bases sitting between them. Here the CDR3 DNA reads TGTGCCAGCAGCCGGGACAATGAGCAGTTCTTC. This gives the protein CASSRDNEQFF. The variable domain in full, with the rest retrieved from reference TRBV11-3 and TRBJ2-1, is EAGVVQSPRYKIIEKKQPVAFWCNPISGHNTLYWYLQNLGQGPELLIRYENEEAVDDSQLPKDRFSAERLKGVDSTLKIQPAELGDSAVYLCASSRDNEQFFGPGTRLTVL.

The J gene is TRBJ2-3, the V gene TRBV21-1; the table's D call, TRBD2, was not checked against the DNA. TRBV21-1 is a pseudogene segment. The CDR3 is made up of 19 amino acids. CDR3: CASSRGGLAGGPGTDTQYF. CDR3 sequence (DNA): TGTGCCAGCAGCCGGGGGGGACTAGCGGGAGGGCCGGGCACAGATACGCAGTATTTT.

V is TRBV28 and J is TRBJ1-4; D gene uncertain. CDR1 MDHEN and CDR2 SYDVKM come from the germline V gene. V was trimmed by 5 bases and J by 7 bases, leaving 11 bases between them. There are 13 residues in the CDR3. In DNA form, the CDR3 reads TGTGCCAGCAGTGCGACAACCCCTGAAAAACTGTTTTTT. Protein: CASSATTPEKLFF.

This clone was observed a few times. The rearrangement joins TRBV2 to TRBJ2-1; 10 nucleotides align to TRBD1. Germline V gives CDR1 SNHLY, CDR2 FYNNEI. V lost 6 bases and J lost 4; bases outside the gene matches: 3. The CDR3 loop spans 14 amino acids. The CDR3 reads CASRGQGRYNEQFF. In nucleotides, the CDR3 is TGTGCCAGCAGGGGACAGGGGAGGTACAATGAGCAGTTCTTC.